The 2 T cell receptor beta chains below were found in one sample sequenced in a study of blood T cell repertoires in COVID-19. Assay: immunoSEQ multiplex PCR; the TCRdb copy retains only in-frame clones and omits some. Of 200,000 to 300,000 clones listed, approximately 82% are singletons. Source material: peripheral blood. The receptors here all came from a woman older than 75 with acute or convalescent COVID-19.

This chain joins TRBV19 and TRBJ2-2, with a tentative D call TRBD2 (5 bases). Germline CDR1 and CDR2: LNHDA and SQIVND (reference sequence). This CDR3 has 13 amino acids. The ends were cut back, 2 bases at V and 6 bases at J, with 7 bases in the middle. The DNA for the CDR3 is TGTGCCAGTAGTATAAGAGGGTCCGGGGAGCTGTTTTTT. Its protein is CASSIRGSGELFF.

CDR3 residues: CASSSSGGTGGYSALEQYF. The CDR3 region has the DNA TGTGCCAGCAGCTCCTCGGGAGGGACAGGGGGCTACTCGGCCCTCGAGCAGTACTTC. The rearrangement joins TRBV7-9 to TRBJ2-7; 12 positions match TRBD1. V lost 4 bases, J lost 6 bases, and 19 bases stayed unmatched. The CDR3 contains 19 residues. Germline loops: CDR1 SEHNR, CDR2 FQNEAQ (reference sequence).